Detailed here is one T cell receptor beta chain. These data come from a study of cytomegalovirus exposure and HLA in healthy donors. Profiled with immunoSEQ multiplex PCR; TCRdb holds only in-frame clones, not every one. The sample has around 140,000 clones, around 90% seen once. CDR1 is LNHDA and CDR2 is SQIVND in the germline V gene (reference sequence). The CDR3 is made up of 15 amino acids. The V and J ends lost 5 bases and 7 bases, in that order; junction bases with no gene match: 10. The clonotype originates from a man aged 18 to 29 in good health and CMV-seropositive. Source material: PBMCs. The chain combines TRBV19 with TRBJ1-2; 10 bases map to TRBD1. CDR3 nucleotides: TGTGCCAGTAGTCCAGCCTCCGGGACAGGGGTTGGCTACACCTTC. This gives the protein CASSPASGTGVGYTF.